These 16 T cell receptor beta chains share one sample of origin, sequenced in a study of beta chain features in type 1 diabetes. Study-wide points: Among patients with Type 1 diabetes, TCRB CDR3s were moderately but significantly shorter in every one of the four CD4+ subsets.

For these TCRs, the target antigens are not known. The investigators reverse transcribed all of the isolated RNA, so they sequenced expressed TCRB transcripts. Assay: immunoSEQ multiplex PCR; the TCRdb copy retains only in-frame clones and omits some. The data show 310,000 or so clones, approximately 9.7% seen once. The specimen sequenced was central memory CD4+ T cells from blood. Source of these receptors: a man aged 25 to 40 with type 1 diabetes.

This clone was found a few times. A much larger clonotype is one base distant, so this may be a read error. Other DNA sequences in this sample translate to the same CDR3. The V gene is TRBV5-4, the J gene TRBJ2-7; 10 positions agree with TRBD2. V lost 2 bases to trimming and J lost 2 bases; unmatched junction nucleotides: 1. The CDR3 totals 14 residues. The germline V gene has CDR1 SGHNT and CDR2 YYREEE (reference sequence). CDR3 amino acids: CASSFSGGAYEQYF. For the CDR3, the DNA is TGTGCCAGCAGCTTCAGCGGGGGGGCCTACGAGCAGTACTTC.

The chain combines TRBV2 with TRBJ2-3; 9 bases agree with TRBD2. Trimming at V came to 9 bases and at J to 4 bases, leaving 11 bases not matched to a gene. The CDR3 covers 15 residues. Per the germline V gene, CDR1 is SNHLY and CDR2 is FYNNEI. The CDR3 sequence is CASLKAGLAADTQYF. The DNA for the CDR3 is TGTGCCAGTCTAAAGGCGGGACTAGCAGCAGATACGCAGTATTTT.

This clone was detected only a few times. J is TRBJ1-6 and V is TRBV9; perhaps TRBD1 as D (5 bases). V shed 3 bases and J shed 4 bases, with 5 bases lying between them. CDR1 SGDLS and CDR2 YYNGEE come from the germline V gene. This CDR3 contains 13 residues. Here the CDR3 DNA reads TGTGCCAGCAGCGGGACATATAATTCACCCCTCCACTTT. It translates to CASSGTYNSPLHF.

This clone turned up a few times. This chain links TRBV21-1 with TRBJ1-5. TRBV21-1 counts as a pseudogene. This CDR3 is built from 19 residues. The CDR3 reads CASTVPGTNFPQGNQPQHF. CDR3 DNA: TGTGCCAGCACCGTCCCAGGGACTAATTTTCCTCAGGGCAATCAGCCCCAGCATTTT.

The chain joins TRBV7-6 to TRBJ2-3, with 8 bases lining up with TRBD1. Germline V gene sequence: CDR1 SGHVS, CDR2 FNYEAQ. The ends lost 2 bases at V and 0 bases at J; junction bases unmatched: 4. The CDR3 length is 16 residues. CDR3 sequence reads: CASSLQGALSTDTQYF. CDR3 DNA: TGTGCCAGCAGCTTACAGGGGGCCCTCAGCACAGATACGCAGTATTTT.

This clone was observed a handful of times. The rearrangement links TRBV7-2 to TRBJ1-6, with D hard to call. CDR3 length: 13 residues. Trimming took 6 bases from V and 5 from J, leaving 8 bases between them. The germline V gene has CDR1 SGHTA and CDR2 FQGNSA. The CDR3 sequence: CASSDQDNSPLHF. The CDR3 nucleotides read TGTGCCAGCAGTGATCAGGATAATTCACCCCTCCACTTT.

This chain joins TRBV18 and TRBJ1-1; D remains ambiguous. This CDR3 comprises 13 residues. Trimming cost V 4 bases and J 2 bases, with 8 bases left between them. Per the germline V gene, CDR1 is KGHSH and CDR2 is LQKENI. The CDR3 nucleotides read TGTGCCAGCTCACTAAACAAAAACACTGAAGCTTTCTTT. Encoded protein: CASSLNKNTEAFF.

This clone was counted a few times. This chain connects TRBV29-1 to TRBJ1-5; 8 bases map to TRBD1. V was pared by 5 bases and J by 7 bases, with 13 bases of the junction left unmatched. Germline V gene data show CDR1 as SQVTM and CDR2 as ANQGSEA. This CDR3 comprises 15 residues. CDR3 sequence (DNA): TGCAGCGTTAAGACGGTAGGGACAGGCGGCCAGCCCCAGCATTTT. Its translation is CSVKTVGTGGQPQHF.

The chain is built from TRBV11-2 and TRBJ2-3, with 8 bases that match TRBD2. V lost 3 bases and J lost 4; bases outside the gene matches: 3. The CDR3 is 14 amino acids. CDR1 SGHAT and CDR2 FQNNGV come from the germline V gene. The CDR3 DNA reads TGTGCCAGCAGCTTTGGACTAGCAGCAGATACGCAGTATTTT. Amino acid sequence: CASSFGLAADTQYF. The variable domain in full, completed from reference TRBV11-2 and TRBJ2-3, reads EAGVAQSPRYKIIEKRQSVAFWCNPISGHATLYWYQQILGQGPKLLIQFQNNGVVDDSQLPKDRFSAERLKGVDSTLKIQPAKLEDSAVYLCASSFGLAADTQYFGPGTRLTVL.

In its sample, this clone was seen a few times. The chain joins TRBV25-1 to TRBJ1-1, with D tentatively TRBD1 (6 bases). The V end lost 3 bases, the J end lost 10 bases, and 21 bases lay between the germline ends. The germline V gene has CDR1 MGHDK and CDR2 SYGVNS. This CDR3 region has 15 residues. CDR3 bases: TGTGCCAGCAGTGACCGCTACTTTACAGGGAGGTCAGCTTTCTTT. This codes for CASSDRYFTGRSAFF.

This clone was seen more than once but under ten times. The DNA of the CDR3 is TGCGCCAGCAGCCAAGATGGGGGTAGGACTGAAGCTTTCTTT. Translated: CASSQDGGRTEAFF. The chain employs TRBV4-3 and TRBJ1-1, with a weak D call TRBD1 (5 bases). Deletions cut 0 bases from V and 5 bases from J, with 10 bases between. CDR1 and CDR2 from the germline V gene are LGHNA and YSLEER. The CDR3 covers 14 residues.

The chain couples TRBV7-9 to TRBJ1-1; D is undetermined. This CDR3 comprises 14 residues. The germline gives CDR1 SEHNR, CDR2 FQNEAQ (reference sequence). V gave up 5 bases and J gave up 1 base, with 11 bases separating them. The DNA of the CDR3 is TGTGCCAGCAGCGGCGGGAGCTGGAACACTGAAGCTTTCTTT. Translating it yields CASSGGSWNTEAFF.

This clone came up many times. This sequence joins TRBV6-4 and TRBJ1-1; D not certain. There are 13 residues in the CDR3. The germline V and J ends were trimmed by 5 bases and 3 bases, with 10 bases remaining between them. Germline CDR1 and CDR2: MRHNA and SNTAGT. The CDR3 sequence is CASSLELDTEAFF. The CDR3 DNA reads TGTGCCAGCAGTTTGGAGCTGGACACTGAAGCTTTCTTT.

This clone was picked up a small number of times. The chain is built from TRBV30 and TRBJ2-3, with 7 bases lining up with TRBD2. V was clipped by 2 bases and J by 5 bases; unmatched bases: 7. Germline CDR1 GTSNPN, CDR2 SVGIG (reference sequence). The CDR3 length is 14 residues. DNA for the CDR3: TGTGCCTGGAGTTCTGGGAGGGAAGGAGATACGCAGTATTTT. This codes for CAWSSGREGDTQYF.

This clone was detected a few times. The CDR3 loop reads CASSFVGRRSGANVLTF. The CDR3 DNA sequence: TGTGCCAGCAGTTTTGTCGGACGCCGCTCTGGGGCCAACGTCCTGACTTTC. This chain joins TRBV28 and TRBJ2-6; no firm D call. The CDR3 contains 17 residues. V dropped 3 bases and J dropped 0 bases, with 12 bases sitting between them. CDR1 and CDR2 (germline): MDHEN, SYDVKM.

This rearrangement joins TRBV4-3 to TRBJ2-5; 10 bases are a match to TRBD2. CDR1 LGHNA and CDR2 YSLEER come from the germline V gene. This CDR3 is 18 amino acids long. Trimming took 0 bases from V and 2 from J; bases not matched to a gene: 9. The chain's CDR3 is CASSQDKWSGGAQETQYF. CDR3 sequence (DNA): TGCGCCAGCAGCCAAGATAAGTGGAGCGGGGGGGCGCAAGAGACCCAGTACTTC.